This is a list of T cell receptor beta chains from one sample in a study of blood T cell repertoires in COVID-19. Repertoires were generated with immunoSEQ multiplex PCR, while TCRdb's copy carries only in-frame clones and drops some. The sample holds about 73,000 clones, 80% to 90% seen once. The sample consisted of peripheral blood. These receptors originate from a man aged 50 to 59 with active COVID-19. The conserved cysteine and the conserved F or W are not part of the CDR3 here.

>TRBJ2-5|TRBV9
ASSATGGLETQY
>TRBJ2-6|TRBV19
ASSRDSMGLAGRSGANVLT
>TRBJ2-7|TRBV7-8
ASSLGQGDEQY
>TRBJ1-1|TRBV19
ASSILVGRGTEAF
>TRBJ2-3|TRBV5-6
ASRISGGTDTQY
>TRBJ2-3|TRBV24-1
ATSQRGRSDTQY
>TRBJ2-5|TRBV15
ATSRDSLVSGKFQY
>TRBJ2-2|TRBV9
ASSNNRRNTGELF
>TRBJ2-1|TRBV5-1
ASSPGGTSGYNEQF
>TRBJ2-7|TRBV19
ASSIAGQARYEQY
>TRBJ2-3|TRBV6-2/TRBV6-3
ASSFARVPDTQY
>TRBJ2-7|TRBV4-1
ASSLSGGAYEQY
>TRBJ2-3|TRBV21-1
ASTPGREGLTGQY
>TRBJ1-2|TRBV7-8
ASSMRQGYGYT
>TRBJ2-3|TRBV27
ASSEVSTADTQY
>TRBJ2-5|TRBV6-5
ASSTPWAQETQY
>TRBJ2-1|TRBV7-6
ASSLTGGPGYNEQF
>TRBJ1-2|TRBV28
ASSPQGFYGYT
>TRBJ2-2|TRBV7-6
ASSQQSGGYTGELF
>TRBJ1-1|TRBV18
ASSFAGENTEAF
>TRBJ1-5|TRBV5-4
ASSYTGSNQPQH
>TRBJ1-4|TRBV29-1
SVRVQAEKLF
>TRBJ2-7|TRBV10-1
ASPPQGLVGEQY
>TRBJ1-2|TRBV9
ASSAPGENYGYT
>TRBJ1-1|TRBV5-1
ASSLTGNTEAF
>TRBJ2-7|TRBV5-6
ASSLVFGNYEQY
>TRBJ1-2|TRBV9
ASSVGRGNYDGYT
>TRBJ2-7|TRBV28
ASSISHRGYEQY
>TRBJ2-5|TRBV6-5
ASSYGASGGQETQY